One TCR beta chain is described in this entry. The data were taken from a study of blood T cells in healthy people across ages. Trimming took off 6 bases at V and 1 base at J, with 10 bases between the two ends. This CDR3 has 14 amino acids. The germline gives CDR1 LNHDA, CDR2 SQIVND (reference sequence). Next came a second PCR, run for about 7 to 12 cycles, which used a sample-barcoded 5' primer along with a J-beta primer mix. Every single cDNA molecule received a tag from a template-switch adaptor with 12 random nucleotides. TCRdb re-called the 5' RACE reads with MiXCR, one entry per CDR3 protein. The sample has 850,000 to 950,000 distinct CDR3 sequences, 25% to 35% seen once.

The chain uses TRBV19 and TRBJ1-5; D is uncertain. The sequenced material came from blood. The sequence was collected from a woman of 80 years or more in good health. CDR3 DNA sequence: TGTGCCAGTAGATTGGTAGGAAGCAATCAGCCCCAGCATTTT. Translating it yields CASRLVGSNQPQHF.